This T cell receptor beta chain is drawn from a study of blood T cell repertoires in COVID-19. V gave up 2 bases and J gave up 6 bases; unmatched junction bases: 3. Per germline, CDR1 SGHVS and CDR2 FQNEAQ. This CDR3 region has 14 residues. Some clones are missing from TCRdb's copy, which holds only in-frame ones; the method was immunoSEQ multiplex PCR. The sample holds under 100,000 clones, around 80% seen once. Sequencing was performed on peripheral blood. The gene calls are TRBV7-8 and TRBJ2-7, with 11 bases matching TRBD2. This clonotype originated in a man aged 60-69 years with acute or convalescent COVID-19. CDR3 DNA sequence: TGTGCCAGCAGCTTACGACTAGCGGGGACCGAGCAGTACTTC. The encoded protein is CASSLRLAGTEQYF.